This T cell receptor (beta chain) is from a study of T cells expressing NK-cell markers. Study-level background: Obtained from sorted CD3+CD56+NKG2C+, CD3+CD56+NKG2C- and CD3+CD56-NKG2C+ T cells were the TCR beta repertoires.

TCRdb reprocessed the 5' RACE reads, keeping one entry per CDR3 protein, no DNA. The table lists some 300,000 distinct CDR3 sequences. CDR3 length: 12 residues. The germline CDR1 and CDR2 sequences are SGHKS and YYEKEE (reference sequence). The clonotype comes from a man aged 18 to 29 in good health. The chain links TRBV5-5 to TRBJ2-2. The source material was blood T cells: a sorted CD56 or NKG2C T cell subset, CD4+ or CD8+ T cells, or bulk PBMC T cells (not recorded which). CDR3 sequence reads: CASSPHAGELFF.